The clone carrying this T cell receptor beta chain was observed a single time. Its antigen is not identified. A far more abundant clone sits one base away, making this likely a read error. Other DNA sequences of this sample code for an identical CDR3. The CDR3 runs to 14 residues. Germline-derived CDR1 and CDR2 are SNHLY and FYNNEI. The authors' processing: With immunoSEQ giving junction-only sequences and no quality scores, filtering differed. Here immunoSEQ multiplex PCR was the method, and the copy in TCRdb shows in-frame clones only, minus some. That table supplies the V and J calls and clone size; D and trimming were determined from the DNA. The repertoire holds about 1.1 million clones, with around 78% as singletons. The sample comes from a study of shared clonotypes between healthy human individuals. At the level of the study: The cohort comprised a couple of women and a few men. Their ages spanned 18 to 49 years. Study outcomes and limitations: What naive subsets generally showed was a larger estimated richness than memory subsets showed.

The donors, all of them Caucasian adults, lived in Nashville, Tennessee. The sequenced sample was memory CD4+ T cells from PBMCs. This sample's subset: CD45RA-negative fraction. The source of this sequence is a man younger than 30 in good health. Some clones in this sample may be carry-over from other donors' samples. The V call is TRBV2, the J call TRBJ2-7; 8 bases are shared with TRBD1. The CDR3 here is CASSESGGRYEQYF. For the CDR3, the DNA is TGTGCTAGCAGTGAGTCAGGGGGCAGATACGAGCAGTACTTC.